The 18 T cell receptor beta chains given below trace back to one sample, sequenced in a study of blood T cell repertoires in COVID-19. The table came from immunoSEQ multiplex PCR; TCRdb's copy has only in-frame clones and leaves some out. The table shows 150,000 to 200,000 clones, with about 88% occurring only once. The sample comprised peripheral blood. These receptors were obtained from a human donor in a cohort sampled during active COVID-19.

This clone showed up just once. The V and J genes are TRBV9 and TRBJ2-7; 10 nucleotides match TRBD1. The V gene's germline CDR1 is SGDLS and CDR2 YYNGEE. Germline trimming cut 3 bases from V and 0 bases from J; bases unmatched to any gene: 6. This CDR3 contains 16 residues. This CDR3 is CASSASRDRGSYEQYF. CDR3 nucleotides: TGTGCCAGCAGCGCCTCCCGGGACAGGGGCTCCTACGAGCAGTACTTC.

The chain couples TRBV29-1 to TRBJ2-2; 9 bases fit TRBD1. With V trimmed by 6 bases and J by 6 bases, 29 bases remained unmatched. The CDR3 is made up of 21 amino acids. In germline, CDR1 is SQVTM, CDR2 ANQGSEA. CDR3 sequence: CSVGVQGGQGLSLVGPGELFF. The CDR3 nucleotides read TGCAGCGTCGGCGTCCAGGGGGGACAGGGATTATCACTAGTCGGTCCCGGGGAGCTGTTTTTT.

The rearrangement uses TRBV4-2 and TRBJ2-1; tentative D call: TRBD2 (5 bases). V was cut by 4 bases and J by 4 bases, with 14 bases left in between. CDR3 length: 15 amino acids. CDR1 is LGHNA and CDR2 is YNFKEQ in the germline V gene. The CDR3 sequence is CASSPQNSDYNEQFF. The CDR3 DNA reads as TGTGCCAGCAGCCCACAGAATAGCGATTACAATGAGCAGTTCTTC.

Regarding this clone: The same CDR3 is also encoded by other DNA sequences in this sample. The chain has TRBV5-1 and TRBJ1-5; D gene unclear. Germline V CDR1 and CDR2: SGHRS, YFSETQ. Trimming removed 0 bases at V and 3 bases at J, with 10 bases between. The CDR3 sequence is 15 residues long. The CDR3 is CASSLEGGSNQPQHF. As DNA, the CDR3 is TGCGCCAGCAGCTTGGAAGGAGGGTCCAATCAGCCCCAGCATTTT.

V is TRBV29-1 and J is TRBJ2-5; D remains unclear. The germline V and J ends were trimmed by 4 bases and 0 bases, with 15 bases remaining between them. The CDR3 spans 15 residues. Per the germline V gene, CDR1 is SQVTM and CDR2 is ANQGSEA. The CDR3 DNA is TGCAGCGTTGGTCAATGGTACAGTGACCAAGAGACCCAGTACTTC. It translates to CSVGQWYSDQETQYF.

The chain recombines TRBV5-6 with TRBJ1-1; TRBD1 is a possible D gene (5 bases). The CDR3 runs to 13 residues. CDR1 is SGHDT, CDR2 YYEEEE, per germline. Trimming stripped 5 bases from V and 5 bases from J, with 13 bases between. CDR3 in amino acids: CASRVQGGTEAFF. CDR3 coding DNA: TGTGCCAGCAGAGTCCAGGGAGGTACTGAAGCTTTCTTT.

The rearrangement uses TRBV5-1 and TRBJ2-1; possible D gene TRBD2, 6 bases. This CDR3 comprises 15 residues. V dropped 4 bases and J dropped 1 base, with 12 bases sitting between them. From germline, CDR1 is SGHRS and CDR2 YFSETQ. The CDR3 is CASSPGTQSYNEQFF. The CDR3 coding sequence is TGCGCCAGCAGCCCCGGGACTCAGTCCTACAATGAGCAGTTCTTC.

This clone was found once. The CDR3 region has the DNA TGCGCCAGCACCTATCTGGGCAGGGGCAGGACAGATACGCAGTATTTT. This gives the protein CASTYLGRGRTDTQYF. J is TRBJ2-3 and V is TRBV10-2; maybe TRBD1 (6 bases). This CDR3 region has 16 residues. CDR1 is WSHSY and CDR2 is SAAADI in the germline V gene. The V and J ends lost 7 bases and 3 bases respectively, with 20 bases between them.

The chain has TRBV5-4 and TRBJ2-3, with TRBD2 matching 9 bases. CDR1 SGHNT and CDR2 YYREEE come from the germline V gene (reference sequence). CDR3 length: 17 amino acids. J lost 2 bases, V lost 3 bases, and 10 bases had no gene match. The CDR3, as DNA: TGTGCCAGCAGCTCCGCCCCTAGCGGGGTGATCACAGATACGCAGTATTTT. It yields the protein CASSSAPSGVITDTQYF.

This clone is a singleton in its sample. V gene TRBV5-1 combines with J gene TRBJ2-1, with 9 bases identical to TRBD1. Germline values: CDR1 SGHRS, CDR2 YFSETQ. This CDR3 contains 13 residues. J was trimmed by 11 bases and V by 0 bases; bases with no gene match: 3. Here the CDR3 reads CASSLGQGEKQFF. In DNA form, the CDR3 reads TGCGCCAGCAGCTTGGGACAGGGGGAAAAGCAGTTCTTC. Variable domain in full (rest from reference TRBV5-1 and TRBJ2-1): KAGVTQTPRYLIKTRGQQVTLSCSPISGHRSVSWYQQTPGQGLQFLFEYFSETQRNKGNFPGRFSGRQFSNSRSEMNVSTLELGDSALYLCASSLGQGEKQFFGPGTRLTVL.

V usage is TRBV28 and J usage is TRBJ2-7, with D hard to call. The V and J ends lost 2 bases and 6 bases respectively, with 23 bases between them. This CDR3 comprises 17 residues. The germline CDR1 and CDR2 sequences are MDHEN and SYDVKM. The CDR3 sequence is CASSLRSVTSGSLEQYF. Written as DNA, the CDR3 is TGTGCCAGCAGTTTACGATCCGTGACATCAGGATCCCTCGAGCAGTACTTC.

V is TRBV7-2 and J is TRBJ1-6, with 9 bases matching TRBD1. The V segment lost 3 bases and the J segment 5 bases; nucleotides outside the gene matches: 11. The CDR3 runs 18 residues. The germline V gene encodes CDR1 SGHTA and CDR2 FQGNSA. The CDR3: CASSLYGIGTGNNSPLHF. CDR3 bases: TGTGCCAGCAGCTTGTACGGTATTGGGACAGGGAATAATTCACCCCTCCACTTT.

The genes are TRBV3-1 (or the pseudogene TRBV3-2) and TRBJ2-7; a weak D match, TRBD1 (6 bases). Germline values: CDR1 LGHDT, CDR2 YNNKEL (reference sequence). The CDR3 has 13 residues. V was pared by 1 base and J by 7 bases, with 11 bases between. DNA of the CDR3: TGTGCCAGCAGCCAAGTTAGTACAGGGGAGCAGTACTTC. Translating gives CASSQVSTGEQYF.

The V gene is TRBV29-1, the J gene TRBJ1-5; D is undetermined. The V end was cut by 5 bases, the J end by 0 bases, with 11 bases between. Germline V lookup: CDR1 SQVTM, CDR2 ANQGSEA. This CDR3 region has 14 residues. CDR3 DNA: TGCAGCGTTATAGAGGGCCATAGCAATCAGCCCCAGCATTTT. Its translation: CSVIEGHSNQPQHF.

The chain recombines TRBV3-1 (or the pseudogene TRBV3-2) with TRBJ2-5, with 10 bases identical to TRBD1. V trimming: 3 bases; J trimming: 9 bases; junction bases outside the gene matches: 7. The CDR3 has 14 residues. Per germline, CDR1 LGHDT and CDR2 YNNKEL (reference sequence). The CDR3 region has the DNA TGTGCCAGCAGCCAGGGACAGGGGCTTTCAGCCCAGTACTTC. Residues: CASSQGQGLSAQYF.

The chain uses TRBV7-9 and TRBJ1-1, with D perhaps matching TRBD1 (5 bases). CDR1 is SEHNR, CDR2 FQNEAQ, per germline (reference sequence). Trimming stripped 3 bases from V and 1 base from J, with 12 bases between. CDR3 length: 15 residues. The CDR3, as DNA: TGTGCCAGCAGCTTGAAGACAGCCTGGAACACTGAAGCTTTCTTT. It encodes CASSLKTAWNTEAFF.

CDR3 coding DNA: TGTGCCAGCAGCACTATAGGGGCGTCCAGCAATCAGCCCCAGCATTTT. Translation: CASSTIGASSNQPQHF. The V and J genes are TRBV6-2 or TRBV6-3 and TRBJ1-5; possible D gene TRBD1, 5 bases. Trimming cost V 6 bases and J 1 base, with 16 bases left between them. Germline values: CDR1 MNHEY, CDR2 SVGEGT. The CDR3 contains 16 residues.

The chain links TRBV25-1 to TRBJ2-1; 10 nucleotides agree with TRBD2. CDR1 and CDR2 from the germline V gene are MGHDK and SYGVNS. The V segment lost 4 bases and the J segment 4 bases; nucleotides outside the gene matches: 4. The CDR3 totals 15 residues. The chain's CDR3 is CASSGGLAVYNEQFF. The CDR3 DNA sequence: TGTGCCAGCAGTGGAGGACTAGCGGTGTACAATGAGCAGTTCTTC.